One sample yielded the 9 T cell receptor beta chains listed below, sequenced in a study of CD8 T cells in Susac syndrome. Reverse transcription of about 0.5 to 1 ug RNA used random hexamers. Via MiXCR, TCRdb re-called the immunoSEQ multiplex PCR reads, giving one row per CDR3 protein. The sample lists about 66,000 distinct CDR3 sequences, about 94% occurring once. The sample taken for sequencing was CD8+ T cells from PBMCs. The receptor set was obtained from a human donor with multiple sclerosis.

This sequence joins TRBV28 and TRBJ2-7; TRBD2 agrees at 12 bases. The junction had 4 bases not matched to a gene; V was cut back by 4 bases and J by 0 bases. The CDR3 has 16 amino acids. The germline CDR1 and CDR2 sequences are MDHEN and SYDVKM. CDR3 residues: CASSWRLAGDSYEQYF. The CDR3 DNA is TGTGCCAGCAGTTGGAGACTAGCGGGGGACTCCTACGAGCAGTACTTC.

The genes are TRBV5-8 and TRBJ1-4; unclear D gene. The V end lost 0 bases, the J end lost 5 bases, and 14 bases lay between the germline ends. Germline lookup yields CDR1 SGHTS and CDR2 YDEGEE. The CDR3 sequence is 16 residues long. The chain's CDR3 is CASSLDFGRYNEKLFF. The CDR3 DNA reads TGTGCCAGCAGCTTGGATTTCGGCAGATACAATGAAAAACTGTTTTTT.

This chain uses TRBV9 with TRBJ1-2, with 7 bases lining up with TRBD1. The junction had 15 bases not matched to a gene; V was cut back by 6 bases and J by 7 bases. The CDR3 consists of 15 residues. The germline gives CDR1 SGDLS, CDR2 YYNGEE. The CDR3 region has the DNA TGTGCCAGCATCCACCCCTGGACAGGTCGAGGTGGCTACACCTTC. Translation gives CASIHPWTGRGGYTF.

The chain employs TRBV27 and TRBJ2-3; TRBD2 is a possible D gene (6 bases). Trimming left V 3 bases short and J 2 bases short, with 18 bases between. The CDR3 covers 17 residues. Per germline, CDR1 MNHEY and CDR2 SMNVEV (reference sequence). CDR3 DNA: TGTGCCAGCAGTTTCCGAAGGACGGGAGCGGACACAGATACGCAGTATTTT. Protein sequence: CASSFRRTGADTDTQYF.

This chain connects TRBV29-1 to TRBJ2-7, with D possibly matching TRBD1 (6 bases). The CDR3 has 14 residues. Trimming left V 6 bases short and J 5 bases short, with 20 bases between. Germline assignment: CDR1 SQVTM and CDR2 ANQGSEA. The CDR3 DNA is TGCAGCGTGCAGGGGCCGGTTACGGATGACGAGCAGTACTTC. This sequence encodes CSVQGPVTDDEQYF.

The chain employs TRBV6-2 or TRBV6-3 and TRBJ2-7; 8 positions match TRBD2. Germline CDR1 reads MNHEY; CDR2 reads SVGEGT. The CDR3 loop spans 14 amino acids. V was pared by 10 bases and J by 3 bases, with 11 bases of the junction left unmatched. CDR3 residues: CATHGTSGHYEQYF. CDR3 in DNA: TGTGCCACCCATGGAACTAGCGGACACTACGAGCAGTACTTC.

DNA for the CDR3: TGTGCCAGCAGCCCCGGGGGGGGTACGCAGTATTTT. This sequence encodes CASSPGGGTQYF. The genes are TRBV9 and TRBJ2-3; TRBD2 aligns across 8 bases. With 4 bases clipped from V and 8 bases from J, the junction kept 3 bases outside the gene matches. This CDR3 region has 12 residues. Germline V CDR1 and CDR2: SGDLS, YYNGEE.

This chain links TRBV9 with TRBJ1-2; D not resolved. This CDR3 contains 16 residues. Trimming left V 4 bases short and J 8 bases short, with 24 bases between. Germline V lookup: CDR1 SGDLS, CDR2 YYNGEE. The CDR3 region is CASSPQTLRPDRGYTF. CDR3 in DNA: TGTGCCAGCAGCCCGCAGACCCTCCGCCCCGATAGGGGCTACACCTTC.

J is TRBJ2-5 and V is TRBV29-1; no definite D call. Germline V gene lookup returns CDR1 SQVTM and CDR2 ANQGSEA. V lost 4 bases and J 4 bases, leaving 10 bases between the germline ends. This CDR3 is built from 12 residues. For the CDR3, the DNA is TGCAGCGTTGGTGGATCAGGAGAGACCCAGTACTTC. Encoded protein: CSVGGSGETQYF.